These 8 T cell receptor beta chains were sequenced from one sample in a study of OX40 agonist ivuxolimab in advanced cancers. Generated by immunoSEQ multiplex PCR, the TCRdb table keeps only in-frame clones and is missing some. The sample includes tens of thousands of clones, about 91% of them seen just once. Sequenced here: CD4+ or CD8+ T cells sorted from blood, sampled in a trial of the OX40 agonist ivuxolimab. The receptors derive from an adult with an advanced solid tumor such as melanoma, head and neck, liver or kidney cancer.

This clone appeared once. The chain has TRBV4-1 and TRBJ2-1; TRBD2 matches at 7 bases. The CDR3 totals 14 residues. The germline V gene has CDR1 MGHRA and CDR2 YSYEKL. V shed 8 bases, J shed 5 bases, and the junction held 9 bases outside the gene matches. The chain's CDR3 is CASGERDVDNEQFF. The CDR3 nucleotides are TGCGCCAGCGGGGAGCGGGACGTCGACAATGAGCAGTTCTTC.

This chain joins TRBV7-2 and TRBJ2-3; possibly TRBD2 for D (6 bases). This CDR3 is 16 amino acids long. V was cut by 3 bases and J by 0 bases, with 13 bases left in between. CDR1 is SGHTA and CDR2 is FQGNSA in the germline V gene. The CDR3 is CASSLRGGTSTDTQYF. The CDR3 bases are TGTGCCAGCAGCTTGAGGGGCGGGACGAGCACAGATACGCAGTATTTT.

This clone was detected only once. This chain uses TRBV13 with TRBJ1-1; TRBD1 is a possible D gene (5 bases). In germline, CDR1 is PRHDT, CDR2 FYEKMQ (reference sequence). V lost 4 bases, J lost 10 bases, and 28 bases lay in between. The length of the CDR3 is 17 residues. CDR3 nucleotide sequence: TGTGCCAGCAGCTACCTAAAACGATCGGGACTTGACTTAGGAGCTTTCTTT. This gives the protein CASSYLKRSGLDLGAFF.

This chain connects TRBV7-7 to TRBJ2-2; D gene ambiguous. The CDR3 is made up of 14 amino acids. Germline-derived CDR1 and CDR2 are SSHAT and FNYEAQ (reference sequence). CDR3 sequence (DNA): TGTGCTAGCTCATCGGGTTCCGGGACCGGGGAGCTGTTTTTT. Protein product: CASSSGSGTGELFF.

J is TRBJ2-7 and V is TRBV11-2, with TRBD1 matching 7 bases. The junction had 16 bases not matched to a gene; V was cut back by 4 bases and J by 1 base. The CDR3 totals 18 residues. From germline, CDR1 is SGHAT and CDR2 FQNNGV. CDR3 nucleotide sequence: TGTGCCAGCAGCTCTACGGCGTTGACAGGGTACAGGTCCTACGAGCAGTACTTC. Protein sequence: CASSSTALTGYRSYEQYF.

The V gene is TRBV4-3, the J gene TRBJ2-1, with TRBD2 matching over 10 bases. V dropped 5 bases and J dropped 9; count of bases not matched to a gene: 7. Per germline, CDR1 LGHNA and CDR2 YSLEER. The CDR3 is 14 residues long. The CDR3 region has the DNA TGCGCCAGCAGCAAAGGGACTAGCGTCACTGAGCAGTTCTTC. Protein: CASSKGTSVTEQFF.

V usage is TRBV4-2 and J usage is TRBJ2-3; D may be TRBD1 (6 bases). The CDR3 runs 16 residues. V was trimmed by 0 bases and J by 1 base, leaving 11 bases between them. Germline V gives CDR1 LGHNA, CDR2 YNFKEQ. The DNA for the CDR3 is TGTGCCAGCAGCCAAGAACAGGGATCTGGCACAGATACGCAGTATTTT. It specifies CASSQEQGSGTDTQYF.

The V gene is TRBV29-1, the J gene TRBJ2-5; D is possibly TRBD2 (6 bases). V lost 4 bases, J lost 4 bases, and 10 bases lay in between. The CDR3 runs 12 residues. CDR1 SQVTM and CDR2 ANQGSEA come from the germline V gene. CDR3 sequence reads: CSVVEGPETQYF. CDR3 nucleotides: TGCAGCGTTGTGGAGGGTCCAGAGACCCAGTACTTC.